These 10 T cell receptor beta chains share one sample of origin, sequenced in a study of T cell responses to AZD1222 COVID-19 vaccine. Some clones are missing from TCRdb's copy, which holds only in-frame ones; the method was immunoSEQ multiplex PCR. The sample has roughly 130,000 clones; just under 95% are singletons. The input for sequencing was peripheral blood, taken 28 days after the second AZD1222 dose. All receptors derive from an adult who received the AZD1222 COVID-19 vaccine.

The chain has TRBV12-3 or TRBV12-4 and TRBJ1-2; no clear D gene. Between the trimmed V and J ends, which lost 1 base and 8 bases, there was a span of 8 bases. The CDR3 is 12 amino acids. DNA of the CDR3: TGTGCCAGCAGTTTAGGAGGGAGGGGCTACACCTTC. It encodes CASSLGGRGYTF.

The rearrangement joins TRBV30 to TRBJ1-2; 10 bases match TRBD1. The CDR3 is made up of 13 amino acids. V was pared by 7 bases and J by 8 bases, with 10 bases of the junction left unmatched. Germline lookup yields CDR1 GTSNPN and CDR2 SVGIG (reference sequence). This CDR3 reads CAYHGQGGSGYTF. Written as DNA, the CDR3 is TGTGCCTACCACGGACAGGGGGGAAGCGGCTACACCTTC.

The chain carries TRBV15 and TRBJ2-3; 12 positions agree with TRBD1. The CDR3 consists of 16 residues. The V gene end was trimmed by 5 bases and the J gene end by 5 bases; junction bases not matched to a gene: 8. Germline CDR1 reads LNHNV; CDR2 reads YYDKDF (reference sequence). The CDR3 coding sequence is TGTGCCACCAGCCGCCCGGGACAGGGGGCAAGAGATACGCAGTATTTT. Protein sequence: CATSRPGQGARDTQYF.

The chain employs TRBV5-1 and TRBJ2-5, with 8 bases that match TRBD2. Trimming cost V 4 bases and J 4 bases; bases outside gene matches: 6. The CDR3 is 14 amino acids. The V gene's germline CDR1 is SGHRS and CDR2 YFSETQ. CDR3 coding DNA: TGCGCCAGCAGCAGTGGACTAGCTGCAGAGACCCAGTACTTC. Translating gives CASSSGLAAETQYF.

The CDR3 protein is CASTRSGGGTEAFF. CDR3 sequence (DNA): TGTGCCAGCACCCGGAGCGGGGGAGGGACTGAAGCTTTCTTT. The J gene is TRBJ1-1, the V gene TRBV7-9; weak D call: TRBD1 (5 bases). This CDR3 comprises 14 residues. Trimming shortened V by 7 bases and J by 5 bases, and 17 bases separated the two germline ends. Germline V gives CDR1 SEHNR, CDR2 FQNEAQ (reference sequence).

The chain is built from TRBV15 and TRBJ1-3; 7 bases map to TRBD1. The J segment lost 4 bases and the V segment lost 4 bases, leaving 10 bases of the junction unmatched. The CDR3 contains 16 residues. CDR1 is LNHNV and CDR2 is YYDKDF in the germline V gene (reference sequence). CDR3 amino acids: CATSKEAGGFGNTIYF. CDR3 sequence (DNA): TGTGCCACCAGCAAAGAAGCAGGGGGATTCGGAAACACCATATATTTT.

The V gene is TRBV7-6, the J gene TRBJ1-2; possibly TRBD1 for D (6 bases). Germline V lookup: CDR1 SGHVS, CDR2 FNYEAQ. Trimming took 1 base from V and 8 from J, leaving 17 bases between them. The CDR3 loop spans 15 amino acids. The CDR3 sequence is CASSLGEDRKGGYTF. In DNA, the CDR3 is TGTGCCAGCAGCTTAGGCGAGGACAGAAAGGGCGGCTACACCTTC.

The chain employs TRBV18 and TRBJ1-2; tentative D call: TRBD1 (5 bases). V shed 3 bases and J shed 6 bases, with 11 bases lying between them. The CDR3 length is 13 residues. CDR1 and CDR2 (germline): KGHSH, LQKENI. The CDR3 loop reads CASSPLGRDGYTF. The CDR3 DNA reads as TGTGCCAGCTCACCCCTGGGACGGGATGGCTACACCTTC.

CDR3 loop: CAISEGDYEQYF. CDR3 coding DNA: TGTGCCATCAGTGAAGGCGATTACGAGCAGTACTTC. This chain links TRBV10-3 with TRBJ2-7; unclear D gene. In germline, CDR1 is ENHRY, CDR2 SYGVKD. CDR3 length: 12 residues. V was cut by 3 bases and J by 4 bases, with 7 bases left in between.

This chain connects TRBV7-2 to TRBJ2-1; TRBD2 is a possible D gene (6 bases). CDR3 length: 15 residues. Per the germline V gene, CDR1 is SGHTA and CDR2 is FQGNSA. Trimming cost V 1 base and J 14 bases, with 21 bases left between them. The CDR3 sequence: CASSLDHGDETSKFF. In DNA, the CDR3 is TGTGCCAGCAGCTTAGATCATGGGGACGAGACTAGTAAGTTCTTC.